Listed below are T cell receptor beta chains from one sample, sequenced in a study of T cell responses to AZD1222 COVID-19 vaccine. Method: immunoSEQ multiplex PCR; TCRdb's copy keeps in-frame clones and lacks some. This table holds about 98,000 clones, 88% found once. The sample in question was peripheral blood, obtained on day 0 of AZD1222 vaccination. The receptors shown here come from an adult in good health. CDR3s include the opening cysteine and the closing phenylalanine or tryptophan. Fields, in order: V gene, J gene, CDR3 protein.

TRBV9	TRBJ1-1	CASSVVTEAFF
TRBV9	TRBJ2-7	CASSVDPTGGPYEQYF
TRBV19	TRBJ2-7	CASKDGQGAPDEQYF
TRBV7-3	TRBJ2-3	CASSEGQARGPDTQYF
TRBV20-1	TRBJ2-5	CSAGYQETQYF
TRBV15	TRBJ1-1	CATSRAGGPNTEAFF
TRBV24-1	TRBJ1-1	CATSRTGGDTEAFF
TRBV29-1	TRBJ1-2	CSVDQTGGYGYTF
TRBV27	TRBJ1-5	CASSLGRNSNQPQHF
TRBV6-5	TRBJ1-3	CASSYGQSSGNTIYF
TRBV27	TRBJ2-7	CASSSWDRGLDEQYF
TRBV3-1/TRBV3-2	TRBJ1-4	CASSPGQGNEKLFF
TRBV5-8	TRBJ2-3	CASSPAPGQGPDTQYF
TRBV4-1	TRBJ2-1	CASSQDRLPVGVNEQFF
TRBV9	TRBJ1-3	CASSVGAYSGNTIYF
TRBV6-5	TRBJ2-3	CASSSRPGPTTDTQYF
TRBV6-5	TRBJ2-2	CASARDRGIGRELFF
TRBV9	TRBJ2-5	CASSPSGAVGETQYF
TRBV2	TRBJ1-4	CASSEGRFKKEKLFF
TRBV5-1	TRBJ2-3	CASSLSGGSTDTQYF
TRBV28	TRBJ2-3	CASSPSDRGQLDTQYF
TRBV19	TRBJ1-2	CASSIWSGYYGYTF
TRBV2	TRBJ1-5	CASSSRSSNQPQHF
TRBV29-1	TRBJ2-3	CSTSGTGGSDTQYF
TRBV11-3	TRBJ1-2	CASSLKQYGYTF
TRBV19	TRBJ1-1	CASSSWLGGRYTEAFF
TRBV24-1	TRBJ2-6	CATSDPALGGANVLTF
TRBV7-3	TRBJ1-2	CASSLTSRDYGYTF
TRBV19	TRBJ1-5	CASSMGGGGQPQHF
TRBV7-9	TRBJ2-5	CASSLRLARETQYF
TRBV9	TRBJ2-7	CASSRTSGRGGSYEQYF
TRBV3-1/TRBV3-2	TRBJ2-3	CASSQGTSSLTDTQYF
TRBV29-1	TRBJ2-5	CSVVISGEETQYF
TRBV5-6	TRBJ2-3	CASKGAKDTQYF
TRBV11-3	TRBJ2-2	CASSLGPNTGELFF
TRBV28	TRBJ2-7	CASTSHRAKSSYEQYF
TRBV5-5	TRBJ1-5	CASSRTGYSNQPQHF
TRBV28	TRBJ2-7	CASSPRLGISYEQYF
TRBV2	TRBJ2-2	CASRAPRSPGTEPTGELFF
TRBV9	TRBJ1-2	CASSARARQDDYGYTF
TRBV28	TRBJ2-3	CASSWRWELAGPTDTQYF